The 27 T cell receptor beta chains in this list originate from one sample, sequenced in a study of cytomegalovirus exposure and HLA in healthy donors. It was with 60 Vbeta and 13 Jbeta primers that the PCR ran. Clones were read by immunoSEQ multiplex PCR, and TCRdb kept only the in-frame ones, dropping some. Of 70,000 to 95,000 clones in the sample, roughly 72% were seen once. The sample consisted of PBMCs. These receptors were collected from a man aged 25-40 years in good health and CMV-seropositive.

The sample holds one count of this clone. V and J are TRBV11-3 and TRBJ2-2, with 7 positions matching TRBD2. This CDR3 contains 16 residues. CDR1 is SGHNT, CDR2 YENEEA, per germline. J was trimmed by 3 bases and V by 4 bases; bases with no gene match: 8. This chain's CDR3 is CASSSGGGAHTGELFF. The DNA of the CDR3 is TGTGCCAGCAGCTCCGGGGGAGGGGCCCACACCGGGGAGCTGTTTTTT.

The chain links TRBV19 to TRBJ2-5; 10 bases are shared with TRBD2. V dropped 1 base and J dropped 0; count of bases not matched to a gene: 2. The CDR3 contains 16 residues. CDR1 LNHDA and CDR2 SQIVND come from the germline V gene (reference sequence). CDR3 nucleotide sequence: TGTGCCAGTAGTATAGTCAGCGGGGGGGACCAAGAGACCCAGTACTTC. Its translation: CASSIVSGGDQETQYF.

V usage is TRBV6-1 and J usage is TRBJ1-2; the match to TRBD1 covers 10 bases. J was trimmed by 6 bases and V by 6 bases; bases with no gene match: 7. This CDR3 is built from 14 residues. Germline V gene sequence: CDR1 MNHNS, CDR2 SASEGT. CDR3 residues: CASRASGTGDGYTF. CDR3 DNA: TGTGCCAGCAGGGCTTCCGGGACAGGGGATGGCTACACCTTC.

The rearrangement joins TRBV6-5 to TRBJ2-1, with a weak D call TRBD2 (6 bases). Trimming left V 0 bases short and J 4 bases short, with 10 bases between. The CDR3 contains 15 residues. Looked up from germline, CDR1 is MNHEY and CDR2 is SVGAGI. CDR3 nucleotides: TGTGCCAGCAGTTACTCAGGGACTCTGTACAATGAGCAGTTCTTC. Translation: CASSYSGTLYNEQFF.

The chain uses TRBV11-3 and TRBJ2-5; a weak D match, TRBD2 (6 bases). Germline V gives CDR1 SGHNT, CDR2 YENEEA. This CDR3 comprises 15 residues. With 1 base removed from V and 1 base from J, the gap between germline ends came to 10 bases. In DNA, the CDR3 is TGTGCCAGCAGCTTAGGGAGTAGCGGCCAAGAGACCCAGTACTTC. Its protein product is CASSLGSSGQETQYF.

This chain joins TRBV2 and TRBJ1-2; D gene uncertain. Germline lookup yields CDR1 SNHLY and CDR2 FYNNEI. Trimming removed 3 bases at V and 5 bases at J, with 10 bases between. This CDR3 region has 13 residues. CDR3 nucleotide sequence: TGTGCCAGCAGTGATAGGCCAGCGTATGGCTACACCTTC. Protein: CASSDRPAYGYTF.

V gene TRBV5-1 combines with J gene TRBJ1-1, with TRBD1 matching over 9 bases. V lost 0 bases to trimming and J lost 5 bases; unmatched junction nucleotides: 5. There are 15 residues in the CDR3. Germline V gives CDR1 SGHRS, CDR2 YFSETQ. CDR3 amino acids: CASSLVGQGWTEAFF. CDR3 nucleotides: TGCGCCAGCAGCTTGGTTGGACAGGGGTGGACTGAAGCTTTCTTT.

The CDR3 reads CASSVPGQGAEAFF. The DNA of the CDR3 is TGTGCCAGCAGCGTACCGGGACAGGGGGCTGAAGCTTTCTTT. This rearrangement joins TRBV9 to TRBJ1-1; TRBD1 matches 11 bases. V dropped 1 base and J dropped 6; count of bases not matched to a gene: 2. Germline CDR1 and CDR2: SGDLS and YYNGEE. The CDR3 spans 14 residues.

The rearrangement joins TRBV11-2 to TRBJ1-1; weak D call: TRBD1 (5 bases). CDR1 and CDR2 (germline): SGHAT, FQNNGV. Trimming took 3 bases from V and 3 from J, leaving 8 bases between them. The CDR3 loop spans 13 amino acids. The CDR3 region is CASSFAGYTEAFF. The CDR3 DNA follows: TGTGCCAGCAGCTTTGCAGGGTACACTGAAGCTTTCTTT.

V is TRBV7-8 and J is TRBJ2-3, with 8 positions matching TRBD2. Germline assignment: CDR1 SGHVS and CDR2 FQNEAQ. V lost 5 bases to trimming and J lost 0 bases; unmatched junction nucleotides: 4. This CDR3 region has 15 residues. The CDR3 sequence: CASSPRGGSTDTQYF. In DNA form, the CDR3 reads TGTGCCAGCAGCCCCCGGGGGGGGAGCACAGATACGCAGTATTTT.

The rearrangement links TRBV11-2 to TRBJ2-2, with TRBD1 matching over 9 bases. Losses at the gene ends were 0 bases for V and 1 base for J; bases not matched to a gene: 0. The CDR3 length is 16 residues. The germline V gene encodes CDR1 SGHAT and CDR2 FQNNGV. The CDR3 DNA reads TGTGCCAGCAGCTTAGAGGGACAGGGGAACACCGGGGAGCTGTTTTTT. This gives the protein CASSLEGQGNTGELFF. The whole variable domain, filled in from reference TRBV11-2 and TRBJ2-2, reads EAGVAQSPRYKIIEKRQSVAFWCNPISGHATLYWYQQILGQGPKLLIQFQNNGVVDDSQLPKDRFSAERLKGVDSTLKIQPAKLEDSAVYLCASSLEGQGNTGELFFGEGSRLTVL.

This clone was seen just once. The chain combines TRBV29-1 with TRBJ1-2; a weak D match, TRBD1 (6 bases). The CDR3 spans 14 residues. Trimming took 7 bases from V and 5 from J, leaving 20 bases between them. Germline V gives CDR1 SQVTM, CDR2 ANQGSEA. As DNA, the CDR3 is TGCAGCGCGGAACGGGACACCTGGGGGTATGGCTACACCTTC. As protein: CSAERDTWGYGYTF. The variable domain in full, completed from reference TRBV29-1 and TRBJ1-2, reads SAVISQKPSRDICQRGTSLTIQCQVDSQVTMMFWYRQQPGQSLTLIATANQGSEATYESGFVIDKFPISRPNLTFSTLTVSNMSPEDSSIYLCSAERDTWGYGYTFGSGTRLTVV.

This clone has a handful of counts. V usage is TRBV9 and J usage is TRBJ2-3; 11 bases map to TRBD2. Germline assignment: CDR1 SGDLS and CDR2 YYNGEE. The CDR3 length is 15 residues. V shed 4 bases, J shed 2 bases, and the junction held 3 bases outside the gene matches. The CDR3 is CASSLAGGDTDTQYF. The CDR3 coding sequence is TGTGCCAGCAGCCTAGCGGGGGGCGACACAGATACGCAGTATTTT.

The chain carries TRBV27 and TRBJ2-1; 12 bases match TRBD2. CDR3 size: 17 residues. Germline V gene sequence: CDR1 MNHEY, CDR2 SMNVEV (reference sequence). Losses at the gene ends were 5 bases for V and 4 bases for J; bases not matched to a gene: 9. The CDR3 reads CASSETATSGSYNEQFF. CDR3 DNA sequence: TGTGCCAGCAGTGAAACGGCGACTAGCGGGAGTTACAATGAGCAGTTCTTC.

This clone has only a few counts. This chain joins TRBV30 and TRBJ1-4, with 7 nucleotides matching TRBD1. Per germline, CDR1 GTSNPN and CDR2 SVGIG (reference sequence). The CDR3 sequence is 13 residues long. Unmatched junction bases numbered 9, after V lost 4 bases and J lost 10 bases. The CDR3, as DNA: TGTGCCTGGACCCTCAGGGGGGAGACAAAACTGTTTTTT. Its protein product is CAWTLRGETKLFF.

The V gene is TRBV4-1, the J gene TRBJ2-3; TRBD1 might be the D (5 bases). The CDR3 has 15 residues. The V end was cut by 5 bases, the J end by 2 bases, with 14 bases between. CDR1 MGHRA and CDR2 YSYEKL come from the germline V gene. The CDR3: CASSTLRTITDTQYF. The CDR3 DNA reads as TGCGCCAGCAGCACCCTCCGGACAATCACAGATACGCAGTATTTT.

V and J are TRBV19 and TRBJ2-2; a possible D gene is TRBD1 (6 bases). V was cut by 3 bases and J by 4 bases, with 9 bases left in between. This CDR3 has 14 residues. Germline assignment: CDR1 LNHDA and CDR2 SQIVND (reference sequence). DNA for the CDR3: TGTGCCAGTAGTATTGTAGGGGGCACCGGGGAGCTGTTTTTT. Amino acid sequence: CASSIVGGTGELFF.

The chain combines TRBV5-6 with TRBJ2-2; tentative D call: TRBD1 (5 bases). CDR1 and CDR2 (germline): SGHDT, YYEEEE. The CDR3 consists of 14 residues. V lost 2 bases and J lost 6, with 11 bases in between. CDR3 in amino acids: CASSFQGTAGELFF. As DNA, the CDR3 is TGTGCCAGCAGCTTCCAGGGAACGGCCGGGGAGCTGTTTTTT.

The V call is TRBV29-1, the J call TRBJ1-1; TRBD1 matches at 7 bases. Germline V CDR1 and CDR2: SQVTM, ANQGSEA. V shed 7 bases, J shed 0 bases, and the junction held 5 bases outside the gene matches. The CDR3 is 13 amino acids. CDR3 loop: CSAMTGLNTEAFF. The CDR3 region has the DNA TGCAGCGCGATGACAGGGTTGAACACTGAAGCTTTCTTT.

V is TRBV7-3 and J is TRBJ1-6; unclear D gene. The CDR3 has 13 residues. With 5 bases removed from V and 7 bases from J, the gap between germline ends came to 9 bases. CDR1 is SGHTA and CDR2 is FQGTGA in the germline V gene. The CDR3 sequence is CASSLYQNSPLHF. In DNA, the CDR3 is TGTGCCAGCAGCCTTTACCAGAATTCACCCCTCCACTTT.

CDR3 region: CASSRRRGSGQETQYF. CDR3 coding DNA: TGTGCCAGCAGCCGTAGGAGGGGTAGCGGGCAAGAGACCCAGTACTTC. This chain joins TRBV7-2 and TRBJ2-5, with 7 bases matching TRBD2. The V and J ends lost 5 bases and 2 bases, in that order; junction bases with no gene match: 11. The CDR3 covers 16 residues. CDR1 is SGHTA and CDR2 is FQGNSA in the germline V gene.

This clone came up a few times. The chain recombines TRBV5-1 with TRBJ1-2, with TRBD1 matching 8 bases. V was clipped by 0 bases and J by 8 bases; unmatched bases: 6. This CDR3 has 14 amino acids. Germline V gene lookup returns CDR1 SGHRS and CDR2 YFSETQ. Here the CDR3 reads CASSLAQGAGGYTF. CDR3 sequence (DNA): TGCGCCAGCAGCTTGGCTCAGGGGGCAGGGGGCTACACCTTC.

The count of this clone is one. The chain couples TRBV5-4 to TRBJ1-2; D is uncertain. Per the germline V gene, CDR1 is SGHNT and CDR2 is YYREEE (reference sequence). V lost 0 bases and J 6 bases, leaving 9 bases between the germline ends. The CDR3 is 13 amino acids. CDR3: CASSLAEGNGYTF. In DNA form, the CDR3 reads TGTGCCAGCAGCTTGGCCGAGGGCAATGGCTACACCTTC.

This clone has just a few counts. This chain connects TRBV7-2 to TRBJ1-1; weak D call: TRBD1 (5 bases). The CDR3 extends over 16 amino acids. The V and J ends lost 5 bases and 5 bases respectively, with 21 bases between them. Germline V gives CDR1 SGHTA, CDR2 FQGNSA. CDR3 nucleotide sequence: TGTGCCAGCAGCCCTAGATGGGGAAGGGGATCGACTGAAGCTTTCTTT. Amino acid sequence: CASSPRWGRGSTEAFF.

CDR3 bases: TGTGCCAGCAGCTTAGCGGAAGGGAGCTATGGCTACACCTTC. Translated: CASSLAEGSYGYTF. The J gene is TRBJ1-2, the V gene TRBV7-8; D is uncertain. This CDR3 region has 14 residues. V lost 0 bases and J lost 4, with 9 bases in between. Germline values: CDR1 SGHVS, CDR2 FQNEAQ. Full variable domain (outside the CDR3, taken from reference TRBV7-8 and TRBJ1-2): GAGVSQSPRYKVAKRGQDVALRCDPISGHVSLFWYQQALGQGPEFLTYFQNEAQLDKSGLPSDRFFAERPEGSVSTLKIQRTQQEDSAVYLCASSLAEGSYGYTFGSGTRLTVV.

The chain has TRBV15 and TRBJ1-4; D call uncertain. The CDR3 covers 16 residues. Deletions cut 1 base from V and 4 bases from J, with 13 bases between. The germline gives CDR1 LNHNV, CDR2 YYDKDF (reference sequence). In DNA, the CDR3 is TGTGCCACCAGCAGAGCCCCGCCGAGAGTTAATGAAAAACTGTTTTTT. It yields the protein CATSRAPPRVNEKLFF. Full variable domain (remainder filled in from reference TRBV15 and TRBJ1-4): DAMVIQNPRYQVTQFGKPVTLSCSQTLNHNVMYWYQQKSSQAPKLLFHYYDKDFNNEADTPDNFQSRRPNTSFCFLDIRSPGLGDTAMYLCATSRAPPRVNEKLFFGSGTQLSVL.

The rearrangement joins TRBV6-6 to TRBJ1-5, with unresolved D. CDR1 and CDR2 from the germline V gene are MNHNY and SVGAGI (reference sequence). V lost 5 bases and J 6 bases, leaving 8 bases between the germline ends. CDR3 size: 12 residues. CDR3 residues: CASSTPGQPQHF. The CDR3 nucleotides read TGTGCCAGCAGTACACCGGGTCAGCCCCAGCATTTT.